This T cell receptor (beta chain) was retrieved from a study of T cell changes during pregnancy in multiple sclerosis. TCRdb keeps only in-frame clones here, not all; method: immunoSEQ multiplex PCR. This sample has roughly 75,000 clones; around 93% occur once, and the top ten carry 2.5% to 3%. The CDR3 has 16 amino acids. Germline-derived CDR1 and CDR2 are SGHTA and FQGTGA. V lost 5 bases to trimming and J lost 1 base; unmatched junction nucleotides: 9. This clone was found once. This chain uses TRBV7-3 with TRBJ2-3; 7 bases agree with TRBD2. The receptor's source is a female donor in good health, enrolled as a control in a pregnancy study. This specimen was peripheral blood, taken after pregnancy. The CDR3 sequence: CASSPLSSGGTDTQYF. The CDR3 region has the DNA TGTGCCAGCAGCCCCCTTTCGAGCGGGGGCACAGATACGCAGTATTTT.